This note documents a single T cell receptor beta chain sequence. Original handling: Quantification of nucleated cells was approximated via reference gene primer amplification. Clones were read by immunoSEQ multiplex PCR, and TCRdb kept only the in-frame ones, dropping some. V and J calls and clone size are as listed in that table; D and trimming were resolved from the DNA. The sample has 200,000 to 250,000 clones, approximately 85% seen once. This specimen belongs to a study of blood T cell repertoires in COVID-19. About the research overall: COVID-19 samples collected from the United States, Italy and Spain covered acute and convalescent phases.

The CDR3 is 15 amino acids. With 3 bases removed from V and 7 bases from J, the gap between germline ends came to 16 bases. Germline V lookup: CDR1 SGHVS, CDR2 FNYEAQ. The chain is built from TRBV7-6 and TRBJ1-5, with D perhaps matching TRBD1 (5 bases). This sequence was found in a man older than 75 with acute or convalescent COVID-19. The sequencing input was peripheral blood. The DNA for the CDR3 is TGTGCCAGCAGCTTTGGGGAGGGGTATGGGCAGCCCCAGCATTTT. Its protein product is CASSFGEGYGQPQHF.